The clone carrying this TCR beta chain was observed a few times. Its target is unknown. The data stem from a study of blood T cells in healthy people across ages. Regarding the study as a whole: Age brought a roughly linear fall in TCR beta diversity measured per million T cells. One million T cells yielded diversity estimates that were considered underestimates.

Trimming removed 5 bases at V and 7 bases at J, with 10 bases between. This CDR3 contains 12 residues. Germline V gene lookup returns CDR1 SGHTA and CDR2 FQGTGA. Together with a sample-barcoded 5' primer, a J-beta primer mix was included in a second PCR lasting roughly 7 to 11 cycles. TCRdb redid the calling of the 5' RACE reads with MiXCR, one entry per CDR3 protein. Found here are 380,000 or so distinct CDR3 sequences, over 45% of them singletons; the top ten hold about 54%. Samples had at least 6 million PBMCs isolated from them. The material sequenced was blood. The V call is TRBV7-3, the J call TRBJ2-3; no reliable D call. The receptor was isolated from a man aged 55 to 70 in good health. The CDR3 DNA sequence: TGTGCCAGCAGCCAAATGGGGTATACGCAGTATTTT. This codes for CASSQMGYTQYF.